This TCR beta chain came from a study of T cell clones after liver transplantation. Background on the study: Immunosuppression withdrawal was tried within 2 years after liver transplantation in this trial. TCRbeta sequencing after a pre-transplant mixed lymphocyte reaction identified graft-donor-reactive clones, later tracked in post-transplant blood.

CDR1 and CDR2 (germline): SGHRS, YFSETQ. There are 17 residues in the CDR3. With V trimmed by 0 bases and J by 3 bases, 8 bases remained unmatched. The table came from immunoSEQ multiplex PCR; TCRdb's copy has only in-frame clones and leaves some out. Among 50,000 to 60,000 clones, around 70% were seen once, and the ten largest hold 2.5% to 3%. This clonotype was obtained from a human patient who received a liver transplant. Certain T cells may be donor cells from the graft. The chain recombines TRBV5-1 with TRBJ2-3; TRBD1 agrees at 9 bases. This material consisted of CD4+ T cells from blood, taken at the approximately 16-month timepoint. CDR3 nucleotides: TGCGCCAGCAGCTTGGAACCTACAGGGGGCCCAACAGATACGCAGTATTTT. Its protein is CASSLEPTGGPTDTQYF. Complete variable domain (other parts from reference TRBV5-1 and TRBJ2-3): KAGVTQTPRYLIKTRGQQVTLSCSPISGHRSVSWYQQTPGQGLQFLFEYFSETQRNKGNFPGRFSGRQFSNSRSEMNVSTLELGDSALYLCASSLEPTGGPTDTQYFGPGTRLTVL.